This is a list of T cell receptor beta chains from one sample in a study of spatial heterogeneity in lung cancer. TCRdb fed the 5' RACE reads into MiXCR, producing one record per CDR3 protein. The repertoire holds some 4,800 distinct CDR3 sequences, with roughly 6% as singletons. Sequenced material: lung tumor tissue, taken at surgery. Every receptor here comes from a male donor with early-stage non-small cell lung cancer. The CDR3 runs from the conserved cysteine through the conserved F or W. The order of the fields is D gene, J gene, clone size, V gene, CDR3 DNA, CDR3 protein. A D gene is named only where the DNA matches it firmly. Expanded clones get a size class; other rows say once, few or many, or leave the size out.

d_gene: -
j_gene: TRBJ2-6
abundance: many
v_gene: TRBV12-3/TRBV12-4
CDR3nt: TGTGCCAGCAGTCCTCGGACGGGGGTCGTCCTGACTTTC
CDR3aa: CASSPRTGVVLTF

d_gene: -
j_gene: TRBJ2-5
abundance: many
v_gene: TRBV12-3/TRBV12-4
CDR3nt: TGTGCCAGCAGTTTAGCGGGAGCCCTAGAGACCCAGTACTTC
CDR3aa: CASSLAGALETQYF

d_gene: -
j_gene: TRBJ2-7
abundance: many
v_gene: TRBV5-5
CDR3nt: TGTGCCAGCAGCTTGGGTCCGACAGGCGACTACGAGCAGTACTTC
CDR3aa: CASSLGPTGDYEQYF

d_gene: -
j_gene: TRBJ2-3
abundance: many
v_gene: TRBV9
CDR3nt: TGTGCCAGCAGCGTAGAAGGGGGAGGGCCAGATACGCAGTATTTT
CDR3aa: CASSVEGGGPDTQYF

d_gene: -
j_gene: TRBJ1-5
abundance: medium-sized
v_gene: TRBV5-5
CDR3nt: TGTGCCAGCAGCTTGGGAGGACAGTCCAATCAGCCCCAGCATTTT
CDR3aa: CASSLGGQSNQPQHF

d_gene: -
j_gene: TRBJ2-6
abundance: few
v_gene: TRBV4-2
CDR3nt: TGTGCCAGCAGCCAAGATATAGGGACCGGGGCCAACGTCCTGACTTTC
CDR3aa: CASSQDIGTGANVLTF

d_gene: TRBD1
j_gene: TRBJ1-5
abundance: medium-sized
v_gene: TRBV23-1
CDR3nt: TGCGCGCTTCACAACAGGGGTCTGAATCAGCCCCAGCATTTT
CDR3aa: CALHNRGLNQPQHF

d_gene: TRBD2
j_gene: TRBJ2-5
abundance: many
v_gene: TRBV7-2
CDR3nt: TGTGCCAGCAGCTGGGGACTAGCCCTAGAGACCCAGTACTTC
CDR3aa: CASSWGLALETQYF

d_gene: TRBD1
j_gene: TRBJ2-1
abundance: -
v_gene: TRBV11-2
CDR3nt: TGTGCCAGCCAAATGAGACAGGGCACCTACAATGAGCAGTTCTTC
CDR3aa: CASQMRQGTYNEQFF

d_gene: -
j_gene: TRBJ2-5
abundance: many
v_gene: TRBV12-5
CDR3nt: TGTGCTAGTGGTTTGGTACTGGGGGGGCTTTTTCAAGAGACCCAGTACTTC
CDR3aa: CASGLVLGGLFQETQYF

d_gene: -
j_gene: TRBJ1-5
abundance: -
v_gene: TRBV20-1
CDR3nt: TGCAGTGCTAGAGGGCCCGGGATAGCTGACGGGCGGCATTTT
CDR3aa: CSARGPGIADGRHF

d_gene: -
j_gene: TRBJ2-2
abundance: -
v_gene: TRBV7-9
CDR3nt: TGTGCCAGTAGCAAGGGACCCATCGGGGAGCTGTTTTTT
CDR3aa: CASSKGPIGELFF

d_gene: -
j_gene: TRBJ1-4
abundance: medium-sized
v_gene: TRBV15
CDR3nt: TGTGCCACCAGCACTCGGACGGACGTCTTTGAAAAACTGTTTTTT
CDR3aa: CATSTRTDVFEKLFF

d_gene: -
j_gene: TRBJ1-2
abundance: many
v_gene: TRBV7-2
CDR3nt: TGTGCCAGCAGCTTACGGGCGTCCGTAAATGGCTACACCTTC
CDR3aa: CASSLRASVNGYTF

d_gene: -
j_gene: TRBJ1-6
abundance: many
v_gene: TRBV30
CDR3nt: TGTGCCTGGCGGTTTAATTCACCCCTCCACTTT
CDR3aa: CAWRFNSPLHF

d_gene: -
j_gene: TRBJ2-3
abundance: few
v_gene: TRBV10-3
CDR3nt: TGTGCCATCAGTGACGTTGGAACGATCACAGATACGCAGTATTTT
CDR3aa: CAISDVGTITDTQYF

d_gene: TRBD2
j_gene: TRBJ2-5
abundance: medium-sized
v_gene: TRBV29-1
CDR3nt: TGCAGCGTTGAAGATCATGAGGGAGGGGAGACCCAGTACTTC
CDR3aa: CSVEDHEGGETQYF

d_gene: -
j_gene: TRBJ1-2
abundance: many
v_gene: TRBV4-3
CDR3nt: TGCGCCAGCAGCCAAGATATGGGTGGCTACACCTTC
CDR3aa: CASSQDMGGYTF

d_gene: -
j_gene: TRBJ2-4
abundance: -
v_gene: TRBV18
CDR3nt: TGTGCCAGCTCGTACCTGGGAAATCTGGGGTCCAAAAACATTCAGTACTTC
CDR3aa: CASSYLGNLGSKNIQYF

d_gene: -
j_gene: TRBJ2-1
abundance: medium-sized
v_gene: TRBV20-1
CDR3nt: TGCAGTGCTAGAGATGCCCAGTCGGATGAGCAGTTCTTC
CDR3aa: CSARDAQSDEQFF

d_gene: -
j_gene: TRBJ2-1
abundance: many
v_gene: TRBV28
CDR3nt: TGTGCCAGCAGCTTTAAAGCGGGCGTGTACAATGAGCAGTTCTTC
CDR3aa: CASSFKAGVYNEQFF

d_gene: TRBD1
j_gene: TRBJ2-7
abundance: many
v_gene: TRBV11-2
CDR3nt: TGTGCCAGCAGCTACGGGACAGGGGCCTACGAGCAGTACTTC
CDR3aa: CASSYGTGAYEQYF

d_gene: TRBD2
j_gene: TRBJ2-5
abundance: medium-sized
v_gene: TRBV7-3
CDR3nt: TGTGCCAGCAGCTTAACTAGCGGGGCCGGGGAGACCCAGTACTTC
CDR3aa: CASSLTSGAGETQYF

d_gene: TRBD1
j_gene: TRBJ1-6
abundance: medium-sized
v_gene: TRBV27
CDR3nt: TGTGCCAGCAGTTTGATTAGGACAGGGGGTTTTGGAACGTCACCCCTCCACTTT
CDR3aa: CASSLIRTGGFGTSPLHF

d_gene: -
j_gene: TRBJ2-5
abundance: -
v_gene: TRBV27
CDR3nt: TGTGCCAGCAGTTCAGGGGACAACAATTCCCAAGAGACCCAGTACTTC
CDR3aa: CASSSGDNNSQETQYF

d_gene: -
j_gene: TRBJ2-2
abundance: medium-sized
v_gene: TRBV19
CDR3nt: TGTGCCAGTAGTATTTATCGGGGTCCGAACACCGGGGAGCTGTTTTTT
CDR3aa: CASSIYRGPNTGELFF

d_gene: TRBD2
j_gene: TRBJ2-7
abundance: many
v_gene: TRBV23-1
CDR3nt: TGCGCCAGTCGAGCGGGAAGGGTTCTTTCCTACGAGCAGTACTTC
CDR3aa: CASRAGRVLSYEQYF

d_gene: -
j_gene: TRBJ1-5
abundance: many
v_gene: TRBV19
CDR3nt: TGTGCCAGTAGTATGAACATGTTCAATCAGCCCCAGCATTTT
CDR3aa: CASSMNMFNQPQHF

d_gene: -
j_gene: TRBJ2-1
abundance: many
v_gene: TRBV5-1
CDR3nt: TGCGCCAGCAGCTTGGGAGGTTACAATGAGCAGTTCTTC
CDR3aa: CASSLGGYNEQFF